This T cell receptor beta chain was captured by sequencing in a study of blood T cells in healthy people across ages. Study-wide results and limits: The study found more naive CD4+ cells and higher diversity in long-lived than aged donors. Older individuals had lower TCR beta diversity per million T cells (the decline was roughly linear).

This clonotype was picked up a small number of times. Its antigen is not known. Together with a sample-barcoded 5' primer, a J-beta primer mix was included in a second PCR lasting about 7 to 11 cycles. TCRdb used MiXCR to reprocess the 5' RACE reads, holding one entry per CDR3 protein. The sample consists of approximately 2,000,000 distinct CDR3 sequences, about two fifths of them appearing once. Approximately 9 milliliters was the volume of peripheral blood drawn from each donor. Germline CDR1 is DFQATT and CDR2 is SNEGSKA (reference sequence). The germline V and J ends were trimmed by 3 bases and 1 base, with 9 bases remaining between them. This CDR3 has 13 residues.

The sequencing input was blood. The chain combines TRBV20-1 with TRBJ1-2, with D unresolved. This sequence was found in a human donor in good health. The CDR3 region is CSASREDNYGYTF. The CDR3 DNA follows: TGCAGTGCTAGTCGAGAGGATAACTATGGCTACACCTTC.